The entry below describes one T cell receptor (beta chain). Its antigen is as yet unknown. These data are taken from a study of radiotherapy plus CTLA-4 blockade in lung cancer. The study's findings and limits: Peripheral blood showed expansion of tumor-derived TCR clones after radiotherapy and ipilimumab.

Repertoires were generated with immunoSEQ multiplex PCR, while TCRdb's copy carries only in-frame clones and drops some. In the table there are 100,000 to 150,000 clones, 75% to 80% of which are singletons. Per germline, CDR1 KGHSH and CDR2 LQKENI. The CDR3 has 15 amino acids. V was clipped by 2 bases and J by 0 bases, with 10 bases between them. Patients in the study, people with chemo-refractory metastatic non-small-cell lung cancer, received focal radiation plus ipilimumab CTLA-4 blockade. The rearrangement links TRBV18 to TRBJ1-1; D remains unclear. The sample was peripheral blood, taken from a patient treated with radiotherapy plus ipilimumab. The TCR comes from a human donor with non-small cell lung cancer who had a partial response to radiotherapy plus ipilimumab. The CDR3 loop reads CASSPGRVMNTEAFF. The CDR3 region has the DNA TGTGCCAGCTCACCAGGGAGGGTAATGAACACTGAAGCTTTCTTT. The variable domain in full, completed from reference TRBV18 and TRBJ1-1, reads NAGVMQNPRHLVRRRGQEARLRCSPMKGHSHVYWYRQLPEEGLKFMVYLQKENIIDESGMPKERFSAEFPKEGPSILRIQQVVRGDSAAYFCASSPGRVMNTEAFFGQGTRLTVV.